This is a list of T cell receptor beta chains from one sample in a study of blood T cell repertoires in COVID-19. Measured with immunoSEQ multiplex PCR; TCRdb has only the in-frame clones, and not every one. The profile covers about 210,000 clones, with 85% appearing a single time and about 17% taken by the ten largest. The sample consisted of PBMCs or T cells enriched from blood (not recorded which). These receptors originate from a middle-aged man who had recovered from COVID-19. The CDR3 runs from the conserved cysteine through the conserved F or W. A D gene is named only where the DNA matches it firmly. The size field is filled for only some rows; it gives once, few, many or a size class.

d_gene,v_gene,abundance,j_gene,CDR3aa,CDR3nt
.,TRBV5-4,.,TRBJ1-1,CASSLDGDATEAFF,TGTGCCAGCAGCTTGGACGGGGATGCCACTGAAGCTTTCTTT
.,TRBV12-3/TRBV12-4,.,TRBJ2-7,CASRQGQNEQYF,TGTGCCAGCAGACAAGGACAGAACGAGCAGTACTTC
.,TRBV3-1/TRBV3-2,.,TRBJ2-2,CASSPTRVELFF,TGTGCCAGCAGCCCAACTAGAGTGGAGCTGTTTTTT
.,TRBV15,.,TRBJ1-2,CATSTGQPNLISGHTF,TGTGCCACCAGTACTGGACAGCCCAACCTTATCAGCGGCCACACCTTC
.,TRBV18,.,TRBJ1-1,CASSSALGGYTEAFF,TGTGCCAGCTCATCCGCACTGGGAGGATACACTGAAGCTTTCTTT
.,TRBV18,.,TRBJ1-6,CASSLSRQDNSPLHF,TGTGCCAGCTCTCTATCCCGGCAGGATAATTCACCCCTCCACTTT
TRBD1,TRBV5-5,.,TRBJ1-1,CASSSGGPGLEAFF,TGTGCCAGCAGCTCAGGGGGTCCGGGACTTGAAGCTTTCTTT
.,TRBV28,.,TRBJ1-3,CASIYRTGNTIYF,TGTGCCAGCATCTACCGAACTGGAAACACCATATATTTT
.,TRBV9,.,TRBJ2-7,CASSRVFNEQYF,TGTGCCAGCAGCCGCGTATTTAACGAGCAGTACTTC
.,TRBV18,.,TRBJ1-3,CASSPPSYSGNTIYF,TGTGCCAGCTCACCACCATCGTACTCTGGAAACACCATATATTTT
TRBD1,TRBV29-1,once,TRBJ1-1,CSVGKTGGGVNTEAFF,TGCAGCGTCGGTAAGACAGGGGGCGGCGTGAACACTGAAGCTTTCTTT
TRBD2,TRBV9,.,TRBJ2-5,CASNPSGRADETQYF,TGTGCCAGCAACCCCAGCGGGAGGGCCGATGAGACCCAGTACTTC
TRBD1,TRBV5-5,.,TRBJ2-3,CASSLSGTGEGDTQYF,TGTGCCAGCAGCTTGTCCGGGACAGGGGAGGGGGATACGCAGTATTTT
TRBD2,TRBV2,.,TRBJ2-7,CAVQGTSGTYEQYF,TGTGCCGTACAGGGGACTAGCGGTACCTACGAGCAGTACTTC
.,TRBV15,.,TRBJ1-5,CATSSGEGLSNQPQHF,TGTGCCACCAGCAGTGGGGAGGGCCTTAGCAATCAGCCCCAGCATTTT
.,TRBV12-3/TRBV12-4,.,TRBJ1-1,CASSWGRNTEAFF,TGTGCCAGCAGTTGGGGCAGGAACACTGAAGCTTTCTTT
.,TRBV7-9,.,TRBJ2-1,CASSLVLAGRNEQFF,TGTGCCAGCAGCTTAGTATTGGCAGGAAGAAATGAGCAGTTCTTC
TRBD2,TRBV2,few,TRBJ2-7,CASSIAGATGEQYF,TGTGCCAGCAGCATAGCGGGAGCTACCGGAGAGCAGTACTTC
TRBD2,TRBV24-1,.,TRBJ2-1,CATSEVAGSSYNEQFF,TGTGCCACCAGTGAAGTAGCGGGGAGCTCCTACAATGAGCAGTTCTTC
.,TRBV5-1,.,TRBJ2-7,CASSLPGYEQYF,TGCGCCAGCAGCCTTCCGGGTTACGAGCAGTACTTC
TRBD1,TRBV4-2,few,TRBJ1-5,CASSQEGQGSYQPQHF,TGTGCCAGCAGCCAAGAGGGACAGGGGTCCTATCAGCCCCAGCATTTT
TRBD2,TRBV18,.,TRBJ2-7,CASSPRKLAGNYEQYF,TGTGCCAGCTCACCGCGAAAACTAGCGGGCAACTACGAGCAGTACTTC
TRBD1,TRBV6-5,.,TRBJ2-7,CASSTLGTESYEQYF,TGTGCCAGCAGCACATTGGGGACAGAGTCATACGAGCAGTACTTC
.,TRBV28,.,TRBJ2-2,CASISPRGFNTGELFF,TGTGCCAGCATCTCCCCTCGGGGATTCAACACCGGGGAGCTGTTTTTT
.,TRBV11-2,.,TRBJ2-7,CASSFRPIGDEQYF,TGTGCCAGCAGCTTTAGGCCCATAGGGGACGAGCAGTACTTC
.,TRBV5-4,.,TRBJ2-3,CASSLARLGKGDTQYF,TGTGCCAGCAGCTTGGCCCGACTAGGGAAGGGAGATACGCAGTATTTT
TRBD1,TRBV29-1,.,TRBJ2-7,CSARQGIAYF,TGCAGCGCTCGACAGGGGATCGCGTACTTC
.,TRBV19,.,TRBJ2-2,CASSNPVGGASSGELFF,TGTGCCAGTAGTAACCCCGTGGGGGGGGCGAGTTCCGGGGAGCTGTTTTTT
.,TRBV2,once,TRBJ2-7,CASSGDRIYEQYF,TGTGCCAGCAGCGGCGACAGGATCTACGAGCAGTACTTC
.,TRBV15,.,TRBJ2-1,CATSARDYNEQFF,TGTGCCACCAGCGCCCGGGACTACAATGAGCAGTTCTTC
TRBD2,TRBV3-1/TRBV3-2,.,TRBJ2-3,CASSQERTRVTDTQYF,TGTGCCAGCAGCCAAGAAAGGACTAGAGTCACAGATACGCAGTATTTT
TRBD2,TRBV4-3,many,TRBJ2-1,CASSHQAGPYNEQFF,TGCGCCAGCAGCCATCAAGCGGGGCCCTACAATGAGCAGTTCTTC
.,TRBV19,once,TRBJ1-5,CASSRFGAETVDSNQPQHF,TGTGCCAGTTCGCGTTTCGGCGCCGAGACAGTAGATAGCAATCAGCCCCAGCATTTT
TRBD2,TRBV4-1,.,TRBJ2-5,CASSHTNGGLVQETQYF,TGCGCCAGCAGCCACACTAACGGAGGACTAGTACAAGAGACCCAGTACTTC
TRBD2,TRBV5-4,.,TRBJ2-3,CASSPYGAGGPDTQYF,TGTGCCAGCAGCCCCTATGGGGCGGGAGGGCCAGATACGCAGTATTTT
.,TRBV5-1,.,TRBJ2-3,CASRVSSTDTQYF,TGCGCCAGCCGGGTATCTAGCACAGATACGCAGTATTTT
TRBD1,TRBV28,few,TRBJ1-2,CASSLGTGNYGYTF,TGTGCCAGCAGTTTGGGGACAGGGAACTATGGCTACACCTTC
TRBD1,TRBV2,.,TRBJ1-5,CASTIYRGPNQPQHF,TGTGCCAGCACAATTTACAGGGGCCCCAATCAGCCCCAGCATTTT
TRBD1,TRBV9,.,TRBJ2-7,CASSEGTGGYEQYF,TGTGCCAGCAGCGAGGGGACAGGGGGTTACGAGCAGTACTTC